The sequence of this T cell receptor (beta chain) was determined in a study of cytomegalovirus exposure and HLA in healthy donors. This donor lacks a recorded CMV serostatus. Comment on this clone: Antigen: not known.

Notes on the study in general: As a later analysis revealed, the rate of TCR association differed by HLA locus, with DRB1 most and HLA-C fewest.

PCR primers comprised 60 Vbeta and 13 Jbeta primers. Here immunoSEQ multiplex PCR was the method, and the copy in TCRdb shows in-frame clones only, minus some. The profile covers 100,000 to 150,000 clones, with under 85% appearing a single time and around 3.9% taken by the ten largest. This CDR3 spans 16 amino acids. V was clipped by 4 bases and J by 0 bases, with 16 bases between them. CDR1 and CDR2 from the germline V gene are SGHDT and YYEEEE. The chain employs TRBV5-6 and TRBJ1-1; maybe TRBD1 (5 bases). The sequencing input was PBMCs. This receptor was obtained from a human donor in good health. CDR3 protein: CASSPLTDILNTEAFF. In nucleotides, the CDR3 is TGTGCCAGCAGCCCCTTGACAGACATTTTGAACACTGAAGCTTTCTTT. The full variable domain, in which reference TRBV5-6 and TRBJ1-1 provide the parts outside the CDR3, is DAGVTQSPTHLIKTRGQQVTLRCSPKSGHDTVSWYQQALGQGPQFIFQYYEEEERQRGNFPDRFSGHQFPNYSSELNVNALLLGDSALYLCASSPLTDILNTEAFFGQGTRLTVV.